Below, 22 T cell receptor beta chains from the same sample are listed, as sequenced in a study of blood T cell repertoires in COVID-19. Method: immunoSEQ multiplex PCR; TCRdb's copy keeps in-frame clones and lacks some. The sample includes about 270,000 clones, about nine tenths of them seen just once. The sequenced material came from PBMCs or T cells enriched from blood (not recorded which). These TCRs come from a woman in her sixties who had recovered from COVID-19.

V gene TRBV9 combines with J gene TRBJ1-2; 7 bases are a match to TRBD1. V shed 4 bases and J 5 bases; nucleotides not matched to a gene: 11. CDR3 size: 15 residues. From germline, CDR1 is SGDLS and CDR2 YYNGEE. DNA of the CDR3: TGTGCCAGCAGCTATACAGACAGGGATGCTTATGGCTACACCTTC. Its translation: CASSYTDRDAYGYTF.

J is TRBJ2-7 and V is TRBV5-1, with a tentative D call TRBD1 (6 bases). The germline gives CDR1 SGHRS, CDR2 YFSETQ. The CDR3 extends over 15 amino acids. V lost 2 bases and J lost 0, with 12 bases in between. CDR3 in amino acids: CASSLTGTSSYEQYF. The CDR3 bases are TGCGCCAGCAGCTTAACAGGGACCAGCTCCTACGAGCAGTACTTC. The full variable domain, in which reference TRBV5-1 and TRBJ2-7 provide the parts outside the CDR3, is KAGVTQTPRYLIKTRGQQVTLSCSPISGHRSVSWYQQTPGQGLQFLFEYFSETQRNKGNFPGRFSGRQFSNSRSEMNVSTLELGDSALYLCASSLTGTSSYEQYFGPGTRLTVT.

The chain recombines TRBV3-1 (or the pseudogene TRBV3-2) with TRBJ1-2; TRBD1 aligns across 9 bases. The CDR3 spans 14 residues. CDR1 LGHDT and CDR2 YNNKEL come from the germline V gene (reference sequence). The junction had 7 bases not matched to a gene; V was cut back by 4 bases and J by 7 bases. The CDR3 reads CASSPGQGRGGYTF. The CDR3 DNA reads TGTGCCAGCAGCCCAGGACAGGGGAGGGGTGGCTACACCTTC.

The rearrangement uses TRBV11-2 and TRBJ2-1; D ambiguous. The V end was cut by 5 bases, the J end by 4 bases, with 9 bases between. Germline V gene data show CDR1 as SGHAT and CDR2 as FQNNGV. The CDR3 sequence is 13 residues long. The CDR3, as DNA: TGTGCCAGCAGCCCTCCCCCTTACAATGAGCAGTTCTTC. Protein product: CASSPPPYNEQFF.

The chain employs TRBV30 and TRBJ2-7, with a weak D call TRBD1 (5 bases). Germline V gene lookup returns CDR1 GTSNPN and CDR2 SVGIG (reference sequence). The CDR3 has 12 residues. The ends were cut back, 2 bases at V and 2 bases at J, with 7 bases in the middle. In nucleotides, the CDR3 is TGTGCCTGGAGTTTGACAGCCTACGAGCAGTACTTC. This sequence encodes CAWSLTAYEQYF. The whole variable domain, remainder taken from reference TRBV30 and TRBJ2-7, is SQTIHQWPATLVQPVGSPLSLECTVEGTSNPNLYWYRQAAGRGLQLLFYSVGIGQISSEVPQNLSASRPQDRQFILSSKKLLLSDSGFYLCAWSLTAYEQYFGPGTRLTVT.

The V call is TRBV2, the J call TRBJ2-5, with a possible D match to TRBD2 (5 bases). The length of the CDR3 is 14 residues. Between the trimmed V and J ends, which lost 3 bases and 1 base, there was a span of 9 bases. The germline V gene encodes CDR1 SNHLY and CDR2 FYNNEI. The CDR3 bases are TGTGCCAGCAGTGAGAGGAGGATCCAAGAGACCCAGTACTTC. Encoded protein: CASSERRIQETQYF.

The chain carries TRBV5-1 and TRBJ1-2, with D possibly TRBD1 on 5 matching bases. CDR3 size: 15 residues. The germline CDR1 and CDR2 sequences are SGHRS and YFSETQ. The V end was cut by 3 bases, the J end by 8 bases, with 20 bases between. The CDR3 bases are TGCGCCAGCAGCTCGTCCGGGACTCCCCTGGGAGGCTACACCTTC. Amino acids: CASSSSGTPLGGYTF. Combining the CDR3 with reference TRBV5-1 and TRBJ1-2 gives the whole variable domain KAGVTQTPRYLIKTRGQQVTLSCSPISGHRSVSWYQQTPGQGLQFLFEYFSETQRNKGNFPGRFSGRQFSNSRSEMNVSTLELGDSALYLCASSSSGTPLGGYTFGSGTRLTVV.

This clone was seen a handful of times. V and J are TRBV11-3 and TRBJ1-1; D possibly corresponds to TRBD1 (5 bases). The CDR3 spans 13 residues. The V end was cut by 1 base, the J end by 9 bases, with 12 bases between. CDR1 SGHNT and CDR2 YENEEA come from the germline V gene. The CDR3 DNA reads TGTGCCAGCAGCTTAGTGGTACGACAGCAAGCTTTCTTT. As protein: CASSLVVRQQAFF.

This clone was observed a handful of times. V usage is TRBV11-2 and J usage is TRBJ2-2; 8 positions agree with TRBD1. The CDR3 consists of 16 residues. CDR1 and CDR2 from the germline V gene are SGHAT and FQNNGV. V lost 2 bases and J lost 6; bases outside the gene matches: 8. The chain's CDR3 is CASSLRQGAYPGELFF. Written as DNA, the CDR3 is TGTGCCAGCAGCTTACGGCAGGGGGCCTATCCCGGGGAGCTGTTTTTT.

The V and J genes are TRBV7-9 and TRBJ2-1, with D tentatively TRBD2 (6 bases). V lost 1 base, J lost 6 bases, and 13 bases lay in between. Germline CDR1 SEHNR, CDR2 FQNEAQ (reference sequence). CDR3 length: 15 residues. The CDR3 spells CASSLGSGPFNEQFF. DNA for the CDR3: TGTGCCAGCAGCTTAGGCAGCGGGCCCTTCAATGAGCAGTTCTTC.

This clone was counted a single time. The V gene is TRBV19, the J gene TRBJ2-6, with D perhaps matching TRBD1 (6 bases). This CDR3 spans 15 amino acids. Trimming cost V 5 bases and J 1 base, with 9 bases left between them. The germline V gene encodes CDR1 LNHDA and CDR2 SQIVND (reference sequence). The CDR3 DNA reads TGTGCCAGTAGTTGGGGGCAGTCTGGGGCCAACGTCCTGACTTTC. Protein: CASSWGQSGANVLTF.

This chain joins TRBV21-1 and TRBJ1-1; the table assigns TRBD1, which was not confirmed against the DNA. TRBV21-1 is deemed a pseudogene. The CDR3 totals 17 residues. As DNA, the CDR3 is TGTGCCAGCAGCAAAAAGGGGGACAGCCCCTCGAACACTGAAGCTTTCTTT. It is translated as CASSKKGDSPSNTEAFF.

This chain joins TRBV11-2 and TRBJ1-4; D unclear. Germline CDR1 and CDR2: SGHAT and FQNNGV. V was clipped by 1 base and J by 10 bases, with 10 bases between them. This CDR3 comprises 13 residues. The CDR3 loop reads CASSLVVQRKLFF. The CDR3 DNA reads TGTGCCAGCAGCTTAGTAGTCCAAAGAAAACTGTTTTTT.

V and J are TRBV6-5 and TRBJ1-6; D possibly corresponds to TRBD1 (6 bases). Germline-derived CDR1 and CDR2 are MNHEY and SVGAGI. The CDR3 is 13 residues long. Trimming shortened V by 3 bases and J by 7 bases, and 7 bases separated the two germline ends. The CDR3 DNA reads TGTGCCAGCAGTTATGACAGGAATTCACCCCTCCACTTT. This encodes CASSYDRNSPLHF.

DNA for the CDR3: TGTGCCAGCAGCTTGGGGCTAGCGGGAGAGGGAGATACGCAGTATTTT. Translated: CASSLGLAGEGDTQYF. This chain links TRBV5-4 with TRBJ2-3; 10 bases map to TRBD2. The length of the CDR3 is 16 residues. Trimming removed 0 bases from V and 5 bases from J; junction bases left unmatched: 6. From germline, CDR1 is SGHNT and CDR2 YYREEE (reference sequence).

Written as DNA, the CDR3 is TGTGCCAGCACAGGGTTCGAGGATTCACCCCTCCACTTT. Translated, it gives CASTGFEDSPLHF. The chain is built from TRBV6-6 and TRBJ1-6; D might be TRBD1 (5 bases). Per the germline V gene, CDR1 is MNHNY and CDR2 is SVGAGI (reference sequence). This CDR3 comprises 13 residues. V gave up 7 bases and J gave up 8 bases, with 12 bases separating them.

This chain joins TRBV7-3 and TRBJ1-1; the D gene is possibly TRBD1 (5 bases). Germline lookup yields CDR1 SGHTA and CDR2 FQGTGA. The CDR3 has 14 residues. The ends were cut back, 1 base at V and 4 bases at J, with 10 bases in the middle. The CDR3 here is CASSLKEGPTEAFF. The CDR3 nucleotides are TGTGCCAGCAGCTTAAAGGAGGGGCCCACTGAAGCTTTCTTT.

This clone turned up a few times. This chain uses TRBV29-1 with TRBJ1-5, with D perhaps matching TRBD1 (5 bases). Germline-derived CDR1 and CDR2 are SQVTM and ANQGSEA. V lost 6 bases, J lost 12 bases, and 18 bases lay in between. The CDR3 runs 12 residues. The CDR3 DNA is TGCAGCGTGGGGACTCGGAAGGAGGTCCAGCATTTT. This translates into CSVGTRKEVQHF.

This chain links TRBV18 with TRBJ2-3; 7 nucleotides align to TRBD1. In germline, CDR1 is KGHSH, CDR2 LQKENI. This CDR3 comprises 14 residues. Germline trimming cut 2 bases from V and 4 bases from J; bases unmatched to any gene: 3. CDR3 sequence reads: CASSPSQGADTQYF. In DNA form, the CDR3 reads TGTGCCAGCTCACCATCCCAGGGGGCAGATACGCAGTATTTT.

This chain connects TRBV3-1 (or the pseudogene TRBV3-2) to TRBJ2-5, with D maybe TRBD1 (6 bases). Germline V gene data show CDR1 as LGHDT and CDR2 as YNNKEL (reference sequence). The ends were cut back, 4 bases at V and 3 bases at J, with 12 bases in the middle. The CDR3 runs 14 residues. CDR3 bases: TGTGCCAGCAGCCCACAGGGTTTGGAAGAGACCCAGTACTTC. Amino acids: CASSPQGLEETQYF.

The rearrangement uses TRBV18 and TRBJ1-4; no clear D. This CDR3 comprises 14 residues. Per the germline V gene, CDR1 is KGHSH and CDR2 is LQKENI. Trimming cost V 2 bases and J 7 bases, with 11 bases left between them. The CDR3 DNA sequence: TGTGCCAGCTCACCAGCGGGGAAAGGTGAAAAACTGTTTTTT. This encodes CASSPAGKGEKLFF.

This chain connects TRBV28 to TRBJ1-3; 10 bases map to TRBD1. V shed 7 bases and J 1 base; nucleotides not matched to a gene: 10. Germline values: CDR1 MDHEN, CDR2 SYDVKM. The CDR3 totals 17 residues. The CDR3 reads CASNMGQGLSSGNTIYF. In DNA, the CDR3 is TGTGCCAGCAACATGGGACAGGGGTTAAGTTCTGGAAACACCATATATTTT.